The source of this T cell receptor (beta chain) is a study of T and B cells in COVID-19 patients. From blood, roughly 220-550 ng of genomic DNA served as TRB template. TRB rearrangements were amplified by multiplex PCR with BIOMED2 TRB-A/B primers. From the multiplex PCR reads, TCRdb called clonotypes with MiXCR, one entry per CDR3 protein. The data contain about 4,800 distinct CDR3 sequences, under 30% of them singletons. Within the sample, this clonotype is medium-sized. The CDR3 has 15 residues. Germline V lookup: CDR1 KGHSH, CDR2 LQKENI. The germline V and J ends were trimmed by 2 bases and 6 bases, with 13 bases remaining between them.

This sequence joins TRBV18 and TRBJ1-4; no firm D call. The receptor was isolated from a human donor with active COVID-19. Source material: blood. This CDR3 reads CASSPGLSLDEKLFF. DNA of the CDR3: TGTGCCAGCTCACCAGGACTTTCCTTAGATGAAAAACTGTTTTTT.